One and the same sample provided the 31 T cell receptor beta chains below, sequenced in a study of T cell repertoires in ileal Crohn's disease (dated by TCRdb to between 2018 and 2021). This specimen's time point label, interpreted: neoterminal ileum biopsy at postoperative endoscopy, about 6 months after surgery. Libraries were built with the immunoSEQ multiplex PCR assay. TCRdb holds this immuneACCESS table with in-frame rearrangements only. Some clones are missing; in checked studies, unresolved V genes explain under half, and the rest has no known cause. The sample has about 7,200 clones on record, approximately 72% of them singletons. The ten largest make up roughly 10% of the sample. Sequenced: ileal tissue. The receptors stem from an adult with Crohn's disease.

This clone was counted between two and nine times. This chain joins TRBV6-5 and TRBJ1-2; D possibly corresponds to TRBD1 (6 bases). With 5 bases removed from V and 4 bases from J, the gap between germline ends came to 17 bases. Germline assignment: CDR1 MNHEY and CDR2 SVGAGI. CDR3 length: 15 residues. The CDR3 coding sequence is TGTGCCAGCAGTCCAGGACAGACTCCCTCCTATGGCTACACCTTC. Translation: CASSPGQTPSYGYTF.

The chain employs TRBV18 and TRBJ2-1, with TRBD1 as a possible D gene (6 bases). This CDR3 has 16 residues. Trimming pared 6 bases from V and 0 bases from J, leaving 15 bases between. Per the germline V gene, CDR1 is KGHSH and CDR2 is LQKENI. CDR3: CASSRGLDSSYNEQFF. For the CDR3, the DNA is TGTGCCAGCTCTAGGGGGTTGGATAGCTCCTACAATGAGCAGTTCTTC.

The rearrangement joins TRBV9 to TRBJ2-1; 9 nucleotides agree with TRBD1. Trimming at V came to 0 bases and at J to 8 bases, leaving 9 bases not matched to a gene. Germline V gene sequence: CDR1 SGDLS, CDR2 YYNGEE. The CDR3 runs 16 residues. Here the CDR3 reads CASSVGRGTGRDEQFF. CDR3 sequence (DNA): TGTGCCAGCAGCGTAGGGCGGGGGACAGGGCGAGATGAGCAGTTCTTC.

This chain links TRBV2 with TRBJ2-3; 15 bases are shared with TRBD2. This CDR3 comprises 15 residues. CDR1 and CDR2 from the germline V gene are SNHLY and FYNNEI. Trimming took 8 bases from V and 5 from J; bases not matched to a gene: 5. CDR3 sequence reads: CASQMGLAGGDTQYF. CDR3 coding DNA: TGTGCCAGCCAAATGGGACTAGCGGGAGGAGATACGCAGTATTTT.

A few counts support this clone. The chain combines TRBV27 with TRBJ2-1; D perhaps matches TRBD2 (5 bases). Germline assignment: CDR1 MNHEY and CDR2 SMNVEV (reference sequence). The CDR3 covers 13 residues. The ends were cut back, 3 bases at V and 12 bases at J, with 15 bases in the middle. The CDR3 region is CASSFPGSVGQFF. CDR3 coding DNA: TGTGCCAGCAGTTTCCCGGGGTCCGTTGGGCAGTTCTTC.

V and J are TRBV5-1 and TRBJ2-1; 7 nucleotides align to TRBD1. In germline, CDR1 is SGHRS, CDR2 YFSETQ. V shed 2 bases and J 4 bases; nucleotides not matched to a gene: 3. The CDR3 is 14 residues long. CDR3 DNA: TGCGCCAGCAGCTTCGGACAGGTATACAATGAGCAGTTCTTC. The encoded protein is CASSFGQVYNEQFF.

The chain recombines TRBV5-1 with TRBJ2-7; tentative D call: TRBD1 (6 bases). The CDR3 length is 12 residues. Germline assignment: CDR1 SGHRS and CDR2 YFSETQ. V was shortened by 4 bases and J by 6 bases, with 11 bases between the two germline ends. The DNA of the CDR3 is TGCGCCAGCAGCCAATTAGGGGGCGAGCAGTACTTC. Its translation is CASSQLGGEQYF.

The V call is TRBV2, the J call TRBJ2-2, with 7 bases fitting TRBD1. This CDR3 comprises 13 residues. V trimming: 6 bases; J trimming: 4 bases; junction bases outside the gene matches: 2. In germline, CDR1 is SNHLY, CDR2 FYNNEI. The DNA of the CDR3 is TGTGCCAGCAGGGCAGGGGGCACCGGGGAGCTGTTTTTT. It codes for CASRAGGTGELFF.

This chain connects TRBV6-5 to TRBJ2-1; 10 nucleotides agree with TRBD1. CDR3 length equals 15 residues. Germline V gives CDR1 MNHEY, CDR2 SVGAGI. With V trimmed by 1 base and J by 7 bases, 4 bases remained unmatched. The CDR3 DNA reads as TGTGCCAGCAGTTACTTGGGACAGGGGAAAAATGAGCAGTTCTTC. This codes for CASSYLGQGKNEQFF.

This clone was found a few times. This chain joins TRBV9 and TRBJ2-5; 15 bases fit TRBD2. J lost 4 bases, V lost 4 bases, and 8 bases had no gene match. The germline V gene encodes CDR1 SGDLS and CDR2 YYNGEE. The CDR3 totals 17 residues. In DNA, the CDR3 is TGTGCCAGCAGCCCCCGGACTAGCGGGGGGGCCGGAGAGACCCAGTACTTC. It is translated as CASSPRTSGGAGETQYF.

CDR3 sequence reads: CAWSVGQGVGQPQHF. CDR3 coding DNA: TGTGCCTGGAGTGTGGGCCAGGGGGTAGGTCAGCCCCAGCATTTT. V gene TRBV30 combines with J gene TRBJ1-5; 7 bases agree with TRBD1. Per the germline V gene, CDR1 is GTSNPN and CDR2 is SVGIG (reference sequence). The V and J ends lost 0 bases and 6 bases, in that order; junction bases with no gene match: 8. This CDR3 contains 15 residues. Full variable domain (outside the CDR3, taken from reference TRBV30 and TRBJ1-5): SQTIHQWPATLVQPVGSPLSLECTVEGTSNPNLYWYRQAAGRGLQLLFYSVGIGQISSEVPQNLSASRPQDRQFILSSKKLLLSDSGFYLCAWSVGQGVGQPQHFGDGTRLSIL.

This chain joins TRBV18 and TRBJ1-2; 7 nucleotides line up with TRBD1. V was clipped by 5 bases and J by 1 base; unmatched bases: 7. This CDR3 contains 15 residues. The germline gives CDR1 KGHSH, CDR2 LQKENI. CDR3 DNA: TGTGCCAGCTCAAGTACAGGGGACCTTAACTATGGCTACACCTTC. Amino acid sequence: CASSSTGDLNYGYTF.

This chain uses TRBV7-9 with TRBJ1-5; the match to TRBD1 covers 10 bases. V gave up 5 bases and J gave up 3 bases; unmatched junction bases: 4. CDR1 and CDR2 (germline): SEHNR, FQNEAQ (reference sequence). The CDR3 length is 15 residues. The CDR3 protein is CASSIGTGDNQPQHF. In DNA form, the CDR3 reads TGTGCCAGCAGCATAGGGACAGGGGACAATCAGCCCCAGCATTTT.

Concerning this clone: A junction end diverges from the germline sequence, so it may reflect a read error. V gene TRBV28 combines with J gene TRBJ2-5; D may be TRBD2 (6 bases). The germline V gene encodes CDR1 MDHEN and CDR2 SYDVKM. The CDR3 covers 15 residues. This CDR3 reads CASSLIGTSQETQHF. CDR3 coding DNA: TGTGCCAGCAGTTTAATAGGGACTTCCCAAGAGACCCAGCACTTC.

This chain connects TRBV5-6 to TRBJ2-7; D may be TRBD1 (6 bases). V was clipped by 3 bases and J by 1 base, with 20 bases between them. This CDR3 contains 17 residues. Germline CDR1 is SGHDT and CDR2 is YYEEEE. CDR3 bases: TGTGCCAGCAGCTCTGACCCCGGGACATCTAAATCCTACGAGCAGTACTTC. Its translation: CASSSDPGTSKSYEQYF.

J is TRBJ1-2 and V is TRBV7-9; D call uncertain. Trimming took 2 bases from V and 2 from J, leaving 9 bases between them. The CDR3 sequence is 14 residues long. Per the germline V gene, CDR1 is SEHNR and CDR2 is FQNEAQ (reference sequence). The CDR3 region is CASSLSTVNYGYTF. The DNA for the CDR3 is TGTGCCAGCAGCTTATCCACGGTAAACTATGGCTACACCTTC.

CDR3 nucleotides: TGTGCCAGCAGTTTGGCAGGGGGCTCTGGAAACACCATATATTTT. Translation: CASSLAGGSGNTIYF. V and J are TRBV28 and TRBJ1-3, with 7 bases matching TRBD1. The CDR3 covers 15 residues. Germline-derived CDR1 and CDR2 are MDHEN and SYDVKM. With 3 bases clipped from V and 0 bases from J, the junction kept 2 bases outside the gene matches.

The CDR3 nucleotides are TGTGCCTGGAGCGCCCCCGGGGTTCCCGAGCAGTACTTC. Protein product: CAWSAPGVPEQYF. The J gene is TRBJ2-7, the V gene TRBV30; perhaps TRBD2 as D (5 bases). V gave up 3 bases and J gave up 6 bases, with 15 bases separating them. Germline CDR1 and CDR2: GTSNPN and SVGIG (reference sequence). This CDR3 is 13 amino acids long.

The rearrangement joins TRBV9 to TRBJ2-1; D is possibly TRBD2 (7 bases). Trimming stripped 2 bases from V and 7 bases from J, with 16 bases between. The V gene's germline CDR1 is SGDLS and CDR2 YYNGEE. This CDR3 has 15 amino acids. CDR3 nucleotide sequence: TGTGCCAGCAGCGTCGGGGCGGGGGCGGGAAATGAGCAGTTCTTC. Translating gives CASSVGAGAGNEQFF.

This chain connects TRBV6-4 to TRBJ2-2, with 9 bases aligning to TRBD1. This CDR3 is 15 amino acids long. V trimming: 6 bases; J trimming: 4 bases; junction bases outside the gene matches: 6. CDR1 and CDR2 from the germline V gene are MRHNA and SNTAGT. The CDR3: CASRAGQGTTGELFF. The CDR3 DNA reads as TGTGCCAGCAGAGCCGGACAGGGGACCACCGGGGAGCTGTTTTTT.

This clone appeared a single time. The rearrangement joins TRBV6-6 to TRBJ2-5, with D perhaps matching TRBD2 (6 bases). V gave up 2 bases and J gave up 3 bases, with 13 bases separating them. The CDR3 length is 15 residues. Germline CDR1 reads MNHNY; CDR2 reads SVGAGI (reference sequence). DNA of the CDR3: TGTGCCAGCAGTTACCCCCACCGGGGGAAAGAGACCCAGTACTTC. Translation gives CASSYPHRGKETQYF.

This clone was seen only once. The CDR3 bases are TGCGCCAGCAGCTTGGGTGATGAGGCAGATACGCAGTATTTT. Translation gives CASSLGDEADTQYF. J is TRBJ2-3 and V is TRBV5-1; D gene uncertain. The CDR3 extends over 14 amino acids. V gave up 0 bases and J gave up 4 bases, with 9 bases separating them. Germline CDR1 is SGHRS and CDR2 is YFSETQ.

This chain connects TRBV4-1 to TRBJ1-1; 7 nucleotides agree with TRBD1. The CDR3 is 14 residues long. Germline trimming cut 0 bases from V and 6 bases from J; bases unmatched to any gene: 4. In germline, CDR1 is MGHRA, CDR2 YSYEKL. CDR3 in amino acids: CASSQEGGQPEAFF. CDR3 in DNA: TGCGCCAGCAGCCAAGAGGGGGGACAGCCTGAAGCTTTCTTT.

This clone has just a few counts. The V call is TRBV29-1, the J call TRBJ1-4, with D possibly being TRBD1 (6 bases). The length of the CDR3 is 12 residues. Germline assignment: CDR1 SQVTM and CDR2 ANQGSEA. Trimming stripped 7 bases from V and 8 bases from J, with 14 bases between. DNA for the CDR3: TGCAGCGGTCCAGGGGCAGGCGAAAAACTGTTTTTT. Residues: CSGPGAGEKLFF. The full variable domain, rest sourced from reference TRBV29-1 and TRBJ1-4, is SAVISQKPSRDICQRGTSLTIQCQVDSQVTMMFWYRQQPGQSLTLIATANQGSEATYESGFVIDKFPISRPNLTFSTLTVSNMSPEDSSIYLCSGPGAGEKLFFGSGTQLSVL.

This clone was observed once. The chain uses TRBV6-1 and TRBJ2-2; D may be TRBD2 (6 bases). V lost 6 bases and J lost 0, with 8 bases in between. The CDR3 has 14 residues. The V gene's germline CDR1 is MNHNS and CDR2 SASEGT. The CDR3 sequence: CASSAGPNTGELFF. Written as DNA, the CDR3 is TGTGCCAGCAGCGCGGGACCGAACACCGGGGAGCTGTTTTTT.

V gene TRBV19 combines with J gene TRBJ2-7; tentative D call: TRBD2 (5 bases). The CDR3 has 13 residues. The V gene's germline CDR1 is LNHDA and CDR2 SQIVND (reference sequence). The V end lost 4 bases, the J end lost 3 bases, and 10 bases lay between the germline ends. This CDR3 is CASSSGRGYEQYF. The CDR3 DNA is TGTGCCAGTAGTAGCGGGCGTGGCTACGAGCAGTACTTC.

V is TRBV7-2 and J is TRBJ2-6; perhaps TRBD1 as D (6 bases). Germline assignment: CDR1 SGHTA and CDR2 FQGNSA. This CDR3 has 15 residues. V was cut by 4 bases and J by 2 bases, with 9 bases left in between. The CDR3, as DNA: TGTGCCAGCAGCTCTACAGGGACTGGGGCCAACGTCCTGACTTTC. Translating it yields CASSSTGTGANVLTF.

The V call is TRBV29-1, the J call TRBJ1-1; D remains unclear. The CDR3 has 11 residues. The germline CDR1 and CDR2 sequences are SQVTM and ANQGSEA. Trimming pared 4 bases from V and 1 base from J, leaving 4 bases between. CDR3 protein: CSVAQNTEAFF. CDR3 in DNA: TGCAGCGTTGCCCAGAACACTGAAGCTTTCTTT.

In its sample, this clone ranks as medium-sized. This sequence joins TRBV30 and TRBJ2-1, with 9 bases lining up with TRBD2. V lost 3 bases and J lost 7; bases outside the gene matches: 4. Germline V gene sequence: CDR1 GTSNPN, CDR2 SVGIG (reference sequence). This CDR3 region has 13 residues. The CDR3, as DNA: TGTGCCTGGAGCGGACTAGCGCCTAATGAGCAGTTCTTC. It codes for CAWSGLAPNEQFF.

This clone was detected only once. The chain employs TRBV4-1 and TRBJ2-1; 12 nucleotides agree with TRBD2. V dropped 0 bases and J dropped 6; count of bases not matched to a gene: 12. Germline CDR1 and CDR2: MGHRA and YSYEKL. This CDR3 comprises 19 residues. CDR3 nucleotides: TGCGCCAGCAGCCAAGATAAAGCGGGGACTAGCGGGCTACGCAATGAGCAGTTCTTC. This translates into CASSQDKAGTSGLRNEQFF.

The chain joins TRBV6-1 to TRBJ2-1, with D tentatively TRBD1 (6 bases). The length of the CDR3 is 16 residues. Trimming left V 0 bases short and J 6 bases short, with 15 bases between. Looked up from germline, CDR1 is MNHNS and CDR2 is SASEGT. In DNA, the CDR3 is TGTGCCAGCAGTGAAGCCCAGGGGAAACCCGGCAATGAGCAGTTCTTC. It translates to CASSEAQGKPGNEQFF.